This paragraph covers one TCR beta chain sequence. Its target is not known. These data belong to a study of long-term antiretroviral therapy in people with HIV. Runs used v3.0 of the immunoSEQ assay and were done at survey level. Samples were sequenced targeting roughly 40,000-50,000 T-cell genomes each. The assay was immunoSEQ multiplex PCR, and TCRdb's table has in-frame clones only and misses some. The table records approximately 6,500 clones, approximately 83% of them present only once. Regarding the study as a whole: Specimens of blood were obtained during about 2003 to 2018, possibly under older ART regimens.

Deletions cut 6 bases from V and 4 bases from J, with 13 bases between. This CDR3 region has 13 residues. CDR1 is MNHNS and CDR2 is SASEGT in the germline V gene. The specimen comprised unsorted PBMCs, sampled 3.7 years after starting antiretroviral therapy. The rearrangement joins TRBV6-1 to TRBJ2-7; a weak D match, TRBD2 (5 bases). The source is a woman aged 45-65 years with HIV. CDR3 amino acids: CASRIEGSYEQYF. CDR3 bases: TGTGCCAGCAGGATAGAGGGATCATACGAGCAGTACTTC.